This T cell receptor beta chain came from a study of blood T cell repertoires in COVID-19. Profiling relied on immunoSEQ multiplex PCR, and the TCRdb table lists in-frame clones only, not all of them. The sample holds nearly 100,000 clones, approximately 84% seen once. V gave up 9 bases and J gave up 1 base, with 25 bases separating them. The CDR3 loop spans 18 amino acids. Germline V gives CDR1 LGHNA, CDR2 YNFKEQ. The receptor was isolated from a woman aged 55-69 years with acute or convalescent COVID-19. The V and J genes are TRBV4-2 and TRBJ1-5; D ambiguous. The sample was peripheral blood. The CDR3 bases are TGTGCCAGGCGGGTATCGCCACTGGGAAATATGAGCAATCAGCCCCAGCATTTT. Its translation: CARRVSPLGNMSNQPQHF.